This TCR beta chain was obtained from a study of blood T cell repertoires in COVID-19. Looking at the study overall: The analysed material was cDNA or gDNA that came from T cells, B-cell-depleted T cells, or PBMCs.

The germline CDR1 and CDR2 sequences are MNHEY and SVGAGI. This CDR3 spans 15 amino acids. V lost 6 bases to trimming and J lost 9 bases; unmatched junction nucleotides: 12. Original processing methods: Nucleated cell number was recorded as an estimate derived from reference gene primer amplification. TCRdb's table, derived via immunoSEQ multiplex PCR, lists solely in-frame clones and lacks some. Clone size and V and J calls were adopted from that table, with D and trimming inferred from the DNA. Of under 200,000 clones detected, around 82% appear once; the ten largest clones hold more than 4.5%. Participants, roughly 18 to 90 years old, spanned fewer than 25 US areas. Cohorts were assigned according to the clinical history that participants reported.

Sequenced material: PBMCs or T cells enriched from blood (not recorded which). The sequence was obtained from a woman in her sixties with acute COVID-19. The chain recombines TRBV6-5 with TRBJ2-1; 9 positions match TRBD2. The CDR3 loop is CASSLLSSGSAEQFF. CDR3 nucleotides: TGTGCCAGCAGCCTCCTAAGTAGCGGGAGTGCTGAGCAGTTCTTC.